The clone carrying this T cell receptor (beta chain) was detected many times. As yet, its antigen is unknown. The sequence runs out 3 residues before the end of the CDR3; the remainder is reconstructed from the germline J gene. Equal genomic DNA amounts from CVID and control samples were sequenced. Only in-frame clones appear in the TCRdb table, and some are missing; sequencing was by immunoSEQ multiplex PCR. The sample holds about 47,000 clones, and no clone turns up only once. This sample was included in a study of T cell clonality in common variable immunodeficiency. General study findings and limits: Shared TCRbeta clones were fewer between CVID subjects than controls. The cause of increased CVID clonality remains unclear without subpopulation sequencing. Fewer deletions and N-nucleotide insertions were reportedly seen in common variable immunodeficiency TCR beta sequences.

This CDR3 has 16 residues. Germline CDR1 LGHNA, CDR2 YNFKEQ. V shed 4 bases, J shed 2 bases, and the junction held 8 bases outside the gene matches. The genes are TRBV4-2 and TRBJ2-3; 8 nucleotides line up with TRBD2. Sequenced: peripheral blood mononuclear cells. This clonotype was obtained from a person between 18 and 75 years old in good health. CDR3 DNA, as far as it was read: TGTGCCAGCAGCCTTCGGGCGGGGGGATACACAGATACG. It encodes CASSLRAGGYTDT. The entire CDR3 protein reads CASSLRAGGYTDTQYF.